The clone carrying this T cell receptor (beta chain) has at least ten counts. Germline-derived CDR1 and CDR2 are MNHEY and SMNVEV (reference sequence). V shed 4 bases, J shed 3 bases, and the junction held 7 bases outside the gene matches. The CDR3 runs 15 residues. MiXCR, run by TCRdb on the PCR reads, gives a single entry per CDR3 protein. The table has about 86,000 distinct CDR3 sequences, around 27% seen once. The sample belongs to a study of molecular identifiers for immune sequencing clone quantification. The receptor was isolated from a human donor in good health. Some libraries in this study had Jurkat cell RNA spiked in. Specimen: naive CD8+ T cells from blood, with Jurkat cell RNA spiked in. As to subset: FACS-sorted CD8+CD4-CCR7+CD45RA+ naive T cells. The chain is built from TRBV27 and TRBJ2-7; 9 bases match TRBD1. The CDR3 loop reads CASSSTQGASYEQYF. DNA for the CDR3: TGTGCCAGCAGTTCAACACAGGGGGCAAGCTACGAGCAGTACTTC.